Following are 14 T cell receptor beta chains from one sample sequenced in a study of blood T cell repertoires in COVID-19 (dated by TCRdb to about 2020). Library method: the immunoSEQ multiplex PCR assay. TCRdb mirrors the immuneACCESS table, restricted to in-frame sequences. Some clones are absent from its copies; in checked studies, under half trace to an unresolved V gene, and the reason for the others is unknown. In this sample the table shows 200,000 to 300,000 clones, roughly 86% of which occur a single time. The ten largest clonotypes hold roughly 2.6% of the sample. The sample comprised PBMCs or T cells enriched from blood (not recorded which). The receptors originated from a woman under 30 who had recovered from COVID-19.

The chain joins TRBV19 to TRBJ1-2, with D maybe TRBD1 (6 bases). The CDR3 contains 14 residues. Trimming took off 3 bases at V and 4 bases at J, with 12 bases between the two ends. Germline V gene lookup returns CDR1 LNHDA and CDR2 SQIVND (reference sequence). In DNA, the CDR3 is TGTGCCAGTAGTATGGAGACAGGAATCTATGGCTACACCTTC. This encodes CASSMETGIYGYTF.

The chain joins TRBV27 to TRBJ2-7, with TRBD2 matching 7 bases. Losses at the gene ends were 7 bases for V and 7 bases for J; bases not matched to a gene: 22. Per the germline V gene, CDR1 is MNHEY and CDR2 is SMNVEV (reference sequence). The CDR3 is 17 amino acids. CDR3 loop: CASTQYVASGTIREQYF. The DNA for the CDR3 is TGTGCCAGCACTCAATACGTCGCTAGCGGAACCATTAGGGAGCAGTACTTC.

The gene calls are TRBV7-2 and TRBJ1-5, with D unresolved. Trimming removed 0 bases from V and 6 bases from J, with 9 bases in between. This CDR3 has 14 residues. Germline V gives CDR1 SGHTA, CDR2 FQGNSA. The CDR3 region has the DNA TGTGCCAGCAGCTTAGCGTCGGGGATTCAGCCCCAGCATTTT. Its protein is CASSLASGIQPQHF.

This clone was seen more than once but under ten times. The chain is built from TRBV10-3 and TRBJ2-6; a weak D match, TRBD2 (5 bases). Germline V gene sequence: CDR1 ENHRY, CDR2 SYGVKD. The CDR3 is 18 residues long. Trimming took 3 bases from V and 0 from J, leaving 15 bases between them. DNA for the CDR3: TGTGCCATCAGTGATAACCGAGGGTCCTTCTCTGGGGCCAACGTCCTGACTTTC. Protein sequence: CAISDNRGSFSGANVLTF.

This chain uses TRBV13 with TRBJ2-3, with D perhaps matching TRBD2 (5 bases). The CDR3 has 15 amino acids. The germline CDR1 and CDR2 sequences are PRHDT and FYEKMQ (reference sequence). The ends were cut back, 6 bases at V and 0 bases at J, with 13 bases in the middle. The CDR3 protein is CASRLVPISTDTQYF. CDR3 in DNA: TGTGCCAGCAGACTAGTACCTATAAGCACAGATACGCAGTATTTT.

The chain couples TRBV19 to TRBJ2-1, with 8 bases lining up with TRBD2. V dropped 5 bases and J dropped 7; count of bases not matched to a gene: 7. Per germline, CDR1 LNHDA and CDR2 SQIVND (reference sequence). The CDR3 covers 14 residues. CDR3 sequence (DNA): TGTGCCAGTAGTGCGTCGGGGGGGCGAAATGAGCAGTTCTTC. Residues: CASSASGGRNEQFF.

The rearrangement uses TRBV29-1 and TRBJ2-7, with 13 bases that match TRBD2. This CDR3 has 16 amino acids. Germline loops: CDR1 SQVTM, CDR2 ANQGSEA. The trim removed 4 bases at V and 4 bases at J, leaving 10 bases unmatched. DNA of the CDR3: TGCAGCGTTGGGGGCCCTAAGACTAGCGGGAGGTACGAGCAGTACTTC. Amino acids: CSVGGPKTSGRYEQYF.

The V gene is TRBV2, the J gene TRBJ2-3; D may be TRBD2 (6 bases). The ends were cut back, 1 base at V and 4 bases at J, with 12 bases in the middle. The CDR3 runs to 15 residues. The germline CDR1 and CDR2 sequences are SNHLY and FYNNEI. This CDR3 reads CASSEVGGWADTQYF. CDR3 nucleotide sequence: TGTGCCAGCAGTGAAGTTGGGGGGTGGGCAGATACGCAGTATTTT.

The V gene is TRBV2, the J gene TRBJ1-1, with D possibly TRBD1 on 5 matching bases. The V end was cut by 4 bases, the J end by 1 base, with 7 bases between. Germline lookup yields CDR1 SNHLY and CDR2 FYNNEI. The CDR3 contains 13 residues. DNA of the CDR3: TGTGCCAGCAGTGCTGACAGGAACACTGAAGCTTTCTTT. Translation gives CASSADRNTEAFF.

The V gene is TRBV19, the J gene TRBJ1-5, with D hard to call. The V and J ends lost 1 base and 7 bases respectively, with 17 bases between them. The germline V gene encodes CDR1 LNHDA and CDR2 SQIVND (reference sequence). The CDR3 is 16 residues long. The DNA for the CDR3 is TGTGCCAGTAGTATAGGTGTGCGGCTTCCTGGACAGCCCCAGCATTTT. It specifies CASSIGVRLPGQPQHF.

Concerning this clone itself: Sequence at one end of the junction differs from germline and may be a read error. This chain uses TRBV28 with TRBJ1-4; D gene uncertain. The germline CDR1 and CDR2 sequences are MDHEN and SYDVKM. This CDR3 is built from 14 residues. CDR3 amino acids: CASSLWSGNEKLFF. Here the CDR3 DNA reads TGTGCCAGCAGCTTATGGTCGGGAAATGAAAAACTGTTTTTT.

The chain has TRBV30 and TRBJ2-1, with TRBD1 matching over 8 bases. The V gene's germline CDR1 is GTSNPN and CDR2 SVGIG (reference sequence). The CDR3 covers 13 residues. The V and J ends lost 0 bases and 6 bases, in that order; junction bases with no gene match: 1. In DNA form, the CDR3 reads TGTGCCTGGAGTGTACAGGGGGTCAATGAGCAGTTCTTC. Residues: CAWSVQGVNEQFF.

This clone was observed once. The V call is TRBV5-1, the J call TRBJ1-3; perhaps TRBD1 as D (5 bases). V was cut by 4 bases and J by 3 bases, with 11 bases left in between. This CDR3 is 14 amino acids long. Germline V gene sequence: CDR1 SGHRS, CDR2 YFSETQ. The CDR3 coding sequence is TGCGCCAGCAGCCCAGGGCTTATTGGAAACACCATATATTTT. Its translation: CASSPGLIGNTIYF. Looking up the rest from reference TRBV5-1 and TRBJ1-3 gives the full variable domain: KAGVTQTPRYLIKTRGQQVTLSCSPISGHRSVSWYQQTPGQGLQFLFEYFSETQRNKGNFPGRFSGRQFSNSRSEMNVSTLELGDSALYLCASSPGLIGNTIYFGEGSWLTVV.

The chain combines TRBV6-2 or TRBV6-3 with TRBJ2-2; D perhaps matches TRBD1 (6 bases). Germline loops: CDR1 MNHEY, CDR2 SVGEGT. This CDR3 contains 15 residues. V was pared by 5 bases and J by 4 bases, with 14 bases between. CDR3 sequence (DNA): TGTGCCAGCAGTAAGCAGGGGATAAGCACCGGGGAGCTGTTTTTT. It specifies CASSKQGISTGELFF.